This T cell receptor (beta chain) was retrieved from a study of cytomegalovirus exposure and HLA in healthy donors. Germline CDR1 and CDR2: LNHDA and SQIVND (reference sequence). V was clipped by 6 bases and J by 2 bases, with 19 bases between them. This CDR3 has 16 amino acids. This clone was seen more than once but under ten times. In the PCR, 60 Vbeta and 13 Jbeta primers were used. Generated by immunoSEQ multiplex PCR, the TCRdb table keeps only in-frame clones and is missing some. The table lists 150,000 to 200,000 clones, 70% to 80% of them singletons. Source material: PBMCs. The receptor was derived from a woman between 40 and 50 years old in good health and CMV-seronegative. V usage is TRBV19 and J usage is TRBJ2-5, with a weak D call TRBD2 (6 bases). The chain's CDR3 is CASRGGYFGRQETQYF. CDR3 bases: TGTGCCAGTAGGGGGGGTTACTTTGGACGGCAAGAGACCCAGTACTTC. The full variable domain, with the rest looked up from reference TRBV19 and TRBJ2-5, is DGGITQSPKYLFRKEGQNVTLSCEQNLNHDAMYWYRQDPGQGLRLIYYSQIVNDFQKGDIAEGYSVSREKKESFPLTVTSAQKNPTAFYLCASRGGYFGRQETQYFGPGTRLLVL.